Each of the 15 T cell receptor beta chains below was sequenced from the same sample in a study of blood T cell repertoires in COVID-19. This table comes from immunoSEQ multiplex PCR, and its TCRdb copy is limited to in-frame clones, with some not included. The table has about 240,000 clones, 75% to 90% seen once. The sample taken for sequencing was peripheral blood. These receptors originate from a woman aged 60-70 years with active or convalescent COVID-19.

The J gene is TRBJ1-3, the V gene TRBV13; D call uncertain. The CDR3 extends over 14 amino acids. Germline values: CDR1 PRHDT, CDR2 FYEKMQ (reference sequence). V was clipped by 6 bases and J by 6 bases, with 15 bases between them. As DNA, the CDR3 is TGTGCCAGCAGAAAAGGAGGCTCTCTAAACACCATATATTTT. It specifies CASRKGGSLNTIYF.

The CDR3 is CASSQVRGLGTGELFF. CDR3 DNA sequence: TGTGCCAGCAGCCAAGTGAGGGGGTTGGGCACCGGGGAGCTGTTTTTT. The rearrangement joins TRBV3-1 (or the pseudogene TRBV3-2) to TRBJ2-2, with TRBD1 as a possible D gene (6 bases). V dropped 1 base and J dropped 4 bases, with 13 bases sitting between them. This CDR3 contains 16 residues. The germline CDR1 and CDR2 sequences are LGHDT and YNNKEL (reference sequence).

For the CDR3, the DNA is TGTGCCAGCAGCGCGAAGACAGGGGATCTTGCCAATGAGCAGTTCTTC. Protein: CASSAKTGDLANEQFF. This rearrangement joins TRBV7-3 to TRBJ2-1; 8 nucleotides match TRBD1. The CDR3 has 16 amino acids. V trimming: 5 bases; J trimming: 6 bases; junction bases outside the gene matches: 12. Germline CDR1 reads SGHTA; CDR2 reads FQGTGA.

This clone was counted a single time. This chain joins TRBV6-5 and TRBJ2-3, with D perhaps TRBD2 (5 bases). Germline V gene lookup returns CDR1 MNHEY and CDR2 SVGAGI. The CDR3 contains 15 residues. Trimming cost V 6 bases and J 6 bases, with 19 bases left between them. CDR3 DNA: TGTGCCAGCAGGCGAGGACTGACGGTTGAGGATACGCAGTATTTT. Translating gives CASRRGLTVEDTQYF.

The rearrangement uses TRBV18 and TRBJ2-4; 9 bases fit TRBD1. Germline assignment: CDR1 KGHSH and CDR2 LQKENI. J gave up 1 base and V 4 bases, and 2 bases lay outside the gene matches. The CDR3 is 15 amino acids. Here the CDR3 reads CASSRTGEAKNIQYF. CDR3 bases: TGTGCCAGCTCACGGACAGGGGAGGCCAAAAACATTCAGTACTTC.

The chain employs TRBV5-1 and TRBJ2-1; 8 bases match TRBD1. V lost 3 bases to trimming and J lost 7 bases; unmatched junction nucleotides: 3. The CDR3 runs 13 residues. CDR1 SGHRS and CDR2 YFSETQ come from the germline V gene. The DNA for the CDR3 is TGCGCCAGCAGCTCCAGACAGGGGAATGAGCAGTTCTTC. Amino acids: CASSSRQGNEQFF.

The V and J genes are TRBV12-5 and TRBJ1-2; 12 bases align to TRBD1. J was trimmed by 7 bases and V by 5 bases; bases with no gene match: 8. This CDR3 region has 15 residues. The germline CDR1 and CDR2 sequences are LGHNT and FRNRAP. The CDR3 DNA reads TGTGCTAGTGGTCTAGGGACAGGGGGCGTGTCTGGCTACACCTTC. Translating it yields CASGLGTGGVSGYTF. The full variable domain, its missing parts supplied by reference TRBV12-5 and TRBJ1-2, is DARVTQTPRHKVTEMGQEVTMRCQPILGHNTVFWYRQTMMQGLELLAYFRNRAPLDDSGMPKDRFSAEMPDATLATLKIQPSEPRDSAVYFCASGLGTGGVSGYTFGSGTRLTVV.

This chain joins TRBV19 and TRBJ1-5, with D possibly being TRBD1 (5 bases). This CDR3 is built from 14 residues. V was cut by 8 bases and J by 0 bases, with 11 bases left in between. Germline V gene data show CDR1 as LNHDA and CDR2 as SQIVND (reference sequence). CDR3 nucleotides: TGTGCCAGTCGGGGGGGGGATAGCAATCAGCCCCAGCATTTT. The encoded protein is CASRGGDSNQPQHF.

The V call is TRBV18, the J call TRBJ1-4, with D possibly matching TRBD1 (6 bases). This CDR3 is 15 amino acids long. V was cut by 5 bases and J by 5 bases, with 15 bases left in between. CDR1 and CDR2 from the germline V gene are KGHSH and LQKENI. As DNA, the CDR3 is TGTGCCAGCTCAGGCGGACAGACCCCCAATGAAAAACTGTTTTTT. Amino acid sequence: CASSGGQTPNEKLFF.

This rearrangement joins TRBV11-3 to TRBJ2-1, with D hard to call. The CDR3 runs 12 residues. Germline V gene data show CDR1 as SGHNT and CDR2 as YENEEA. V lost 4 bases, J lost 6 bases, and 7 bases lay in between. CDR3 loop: CASSSRFNEQFF. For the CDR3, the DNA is TGTGCCAGCAGCTCTCGTTTCAATGAGCAGTTCTTC.

CDR3 nucleotide sequence: TGCGCCAGCAGCTTGGGGCGAAGAGGGCCCAGTAACGAAAAACTGTTTTTT. Residues: CASSLGRRGPSNEKLFF. V is TRBV5-1 and J is TRBJ1-4; no clear D gene. V was clipped by 0 bases and J by 8 bases, with 20 bases between them. Germline V gene lookup returns CDR1 SGHRS and CDR2 YFSETQ. The CDR3 runs to 17 residues. Together with reference TRBV5-1 and TRBJ1-4, the CDR3 gives the full variable domain: KAGVTQTPRYLIKTRGQQVTLSCSPISGHRSVSWYQQTPGQGLQFLFEYFSETQRNKGNFPGRFSGRQFSNSRSEMNVSTLELGDSALYLCASSLGRRGPSNEKLFFGSGTQLSVL.

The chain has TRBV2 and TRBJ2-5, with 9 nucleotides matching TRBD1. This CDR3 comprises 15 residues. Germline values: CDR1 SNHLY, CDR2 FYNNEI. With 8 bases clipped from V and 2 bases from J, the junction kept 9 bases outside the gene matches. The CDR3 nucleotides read TGTGCCAGCGCCAACAGGGGGCTGGTTCAAGAGACCCAGTACTTC. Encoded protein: CASANRGLVQETQYF.

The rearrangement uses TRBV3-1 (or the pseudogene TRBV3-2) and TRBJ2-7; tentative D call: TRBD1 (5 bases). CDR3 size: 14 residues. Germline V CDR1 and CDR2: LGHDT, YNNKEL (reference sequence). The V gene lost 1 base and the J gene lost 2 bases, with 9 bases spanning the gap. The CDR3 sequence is CASSQGTGPYEQYF. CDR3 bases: TGTGCCAGCAGCCAAGGTACAGGTCCCTACGAGCAGTACTTC.

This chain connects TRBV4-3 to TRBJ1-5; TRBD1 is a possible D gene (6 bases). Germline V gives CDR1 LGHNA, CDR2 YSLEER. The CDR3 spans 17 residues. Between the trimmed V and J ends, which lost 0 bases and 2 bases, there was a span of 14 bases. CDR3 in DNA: TGCGCCAGCAGCCAAGATTGGGGGCAGGGCGGCAATCAGCCCCAGCATTTT. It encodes CASSQDWGQGGNQPQHF.

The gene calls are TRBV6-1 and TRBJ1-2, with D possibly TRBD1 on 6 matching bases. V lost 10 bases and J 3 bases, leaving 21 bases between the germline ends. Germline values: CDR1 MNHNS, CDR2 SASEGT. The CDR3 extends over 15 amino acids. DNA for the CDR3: TGTGCCACCTCTGATGGGGGCAGGCGAGACTATGGCTACACCTTC. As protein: CATSDGGRRDYGYTF.